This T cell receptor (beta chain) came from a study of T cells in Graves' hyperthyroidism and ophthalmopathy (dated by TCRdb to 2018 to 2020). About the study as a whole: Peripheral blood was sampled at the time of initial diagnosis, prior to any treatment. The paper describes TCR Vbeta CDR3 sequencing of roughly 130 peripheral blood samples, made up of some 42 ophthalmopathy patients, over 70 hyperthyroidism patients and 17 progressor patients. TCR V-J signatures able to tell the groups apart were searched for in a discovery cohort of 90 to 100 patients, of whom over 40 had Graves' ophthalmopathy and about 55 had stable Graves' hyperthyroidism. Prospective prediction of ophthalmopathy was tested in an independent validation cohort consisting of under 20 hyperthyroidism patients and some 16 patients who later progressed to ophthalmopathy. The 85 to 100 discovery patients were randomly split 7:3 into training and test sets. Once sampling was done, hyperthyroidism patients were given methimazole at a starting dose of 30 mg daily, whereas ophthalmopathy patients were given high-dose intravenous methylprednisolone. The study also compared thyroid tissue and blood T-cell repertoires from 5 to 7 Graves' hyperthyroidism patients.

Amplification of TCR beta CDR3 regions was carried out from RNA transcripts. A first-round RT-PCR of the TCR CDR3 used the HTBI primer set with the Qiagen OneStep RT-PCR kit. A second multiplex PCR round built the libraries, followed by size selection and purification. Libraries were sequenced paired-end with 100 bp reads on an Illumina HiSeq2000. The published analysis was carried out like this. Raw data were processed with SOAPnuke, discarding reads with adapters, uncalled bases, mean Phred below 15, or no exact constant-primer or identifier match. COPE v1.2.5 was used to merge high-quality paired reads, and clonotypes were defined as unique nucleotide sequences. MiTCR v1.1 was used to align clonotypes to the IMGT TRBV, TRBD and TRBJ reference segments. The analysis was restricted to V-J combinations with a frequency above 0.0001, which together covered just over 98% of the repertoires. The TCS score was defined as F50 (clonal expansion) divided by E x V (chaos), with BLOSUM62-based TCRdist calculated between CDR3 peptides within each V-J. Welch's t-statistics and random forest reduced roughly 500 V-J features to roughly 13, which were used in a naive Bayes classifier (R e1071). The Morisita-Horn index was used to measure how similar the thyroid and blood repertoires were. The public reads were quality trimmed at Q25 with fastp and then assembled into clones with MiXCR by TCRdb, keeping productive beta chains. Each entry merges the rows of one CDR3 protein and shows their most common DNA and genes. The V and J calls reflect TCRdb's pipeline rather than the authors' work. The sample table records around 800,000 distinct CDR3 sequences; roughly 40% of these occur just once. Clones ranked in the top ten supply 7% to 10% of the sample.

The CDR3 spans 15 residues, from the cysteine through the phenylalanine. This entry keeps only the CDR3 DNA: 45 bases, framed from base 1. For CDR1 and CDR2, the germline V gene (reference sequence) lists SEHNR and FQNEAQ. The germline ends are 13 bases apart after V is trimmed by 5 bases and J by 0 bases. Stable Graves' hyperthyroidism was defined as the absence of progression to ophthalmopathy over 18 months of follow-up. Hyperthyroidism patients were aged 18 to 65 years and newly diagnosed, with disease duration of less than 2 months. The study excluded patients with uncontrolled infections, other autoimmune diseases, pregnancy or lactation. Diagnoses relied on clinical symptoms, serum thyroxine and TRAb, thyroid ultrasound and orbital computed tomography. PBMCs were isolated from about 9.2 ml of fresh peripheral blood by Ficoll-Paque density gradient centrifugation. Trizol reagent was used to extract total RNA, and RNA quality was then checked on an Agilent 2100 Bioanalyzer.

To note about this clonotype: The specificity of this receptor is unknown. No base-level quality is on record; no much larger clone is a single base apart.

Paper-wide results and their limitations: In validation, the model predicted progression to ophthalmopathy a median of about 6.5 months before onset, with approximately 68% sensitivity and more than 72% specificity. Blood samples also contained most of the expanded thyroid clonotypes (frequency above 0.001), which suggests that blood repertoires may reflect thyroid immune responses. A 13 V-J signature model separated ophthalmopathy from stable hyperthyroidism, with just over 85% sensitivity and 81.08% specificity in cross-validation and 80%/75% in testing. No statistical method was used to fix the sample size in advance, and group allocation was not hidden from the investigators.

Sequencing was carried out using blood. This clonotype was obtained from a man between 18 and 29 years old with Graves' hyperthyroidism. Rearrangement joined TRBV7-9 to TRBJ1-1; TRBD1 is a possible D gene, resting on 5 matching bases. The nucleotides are TGTGCCAGCAGCCCGTCCCGGGGGATGAACACTGAAGCTTTCTTT. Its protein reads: CASSPSRGMNTEAFF.